A selection of T cell receptor beta chains follows, all from one sample in a study of T-cell reconstitution after alpha-beta-depleted transplantation in children. Each CDR3 protein gets one entry after TCRdb re-called the PCR reads with MiXCR. The sample includes 200,000 to 250,000 distinct CDR3 sequences, approximately 8.9% of them seen just once. The material sequenced was PBMCs, mostly from graft donor cells, taken 180 days after TCRalphabeta/CD19-depleted stem cell transplant. Receptors were obtained from a male patient under 18 who had a stem cell transplant for acute lymphoblastic leukemia, so the T cells may come from the graft donor. Each CDR3 is given with its conserved first and last residue. The order of the fields is V gene, D gene, J gene, clone size, CDR3 protein, CDR3 DNA. A D gene is named only where the DNA matches it firmly. Only some rows state a clone size, as once, few, many or a class for expanded clones.

V gene: TRBV3-1
D gene: .
J gene: TRBJ1-4
clone size: many
CDR3 protein: CASSQGGVRQPRRDEKLFF
CDR3 DNA: TGTGCCAGCAGCCAAGGAGGCGTCAGGCAGCCTAGGAGGGATGAAAAACTGTTTTTT

V gene: TRBV5-1
D gene: TRBD2
J gene: TRBJ2-7
clone size: many
CDR3 protein: CASSLGGTSETYEQYF
CDR3 DNA: TGCGCCAGCAGCCTTGGGGGGACTAGCGAAACCTACGAGCAGTACTTC

V gene: TRBV4-3
D gene: .
J gene: TRBJ1-1
clone size: few
CDR3 protein: CASSQAGSTEAFF
CDR3 DNA: TGCGCCAGCAGCCAAGCAGGTTCCACTGAAGCTTTCTTT

V gene: TRBV5-1
D gene: .
J gene: TRBJ1-1
clone size: many
CDR3 protein: CASSLHRRDTEAFF
CDR3 DNA: TGCGCCAGCAGCTTACACCGCAGGGACACTGAAGCTTTCTTT

V gene: TRBV28
D gene: TRBD2
J gene: TRBJ2-5
clone size: many
CDR3 protein: CASSPRTSGRKETQYF
CDR3 DNA: TGTGCCAGCAGTCCGCGGACTAGCGGGAGAAAAGAGACCCAGTACTTC

V gene: TRBV12-3/TRBV12-4
D gene: .
J gene: TRBJ2-2
clone size: many
CDR3 protein: CASSFGQPTGELFF
CDR3 DNA: TGTGCCAGCAGTTTCGGACAGCCCACCGGGGAGCTGTTTTTT

V gene: TRBV12-3/TRBV12-4
D gene: TRBD2
J gene: TRBJ2-3
clone size: many
CDR3 protein: CASRILAGGPDTQYF
CDR3 DNA: TGTGCCAGCAGAATACTAGCGGGGGGGCCAGATACGCAGTATTTT

V gene: TRBV20-1
D gene: TRBD2
J gene: TRBJ2-7
clone size: .
CDR3 protein: CSAKGRAGYEQYF
CDR3 DNA: TGCAGTGCTAAGGGGAGGGCCGGGTACGAGCAGTACTTC

V gene: TRBV19
D gene: .
J gene: TRBJ2-3
clone size: .
CDR3 protein: CASSPMGGSQYF
CDR3 DNA: TGTGCCAGTAGTCCAATGGGGGGCTCGCAGTATTTT

V gene: TRBV4-3
D gene: .
J gene: TRBJ2-7
clone size: many
CDR3 protein: CASSQGRHEQYF
CDR3 DNA: TGCGCCAGCAGCCAAGGACGCCACGAGCAGTACTTC

V gene: TRBV7-8
D gene: .
J gene: TRBJ2-1
clone size: .
CDR3 protein: CASSLSSTHEQFF
CDR3 DNA: TGTGCCAGCAGCTTATCTAGCACGCATGAGCAGTTCTTC

V gene: TRBV11-3
D gene: TRBD1
J gene: TRBJ2-2
clone size: few
CDR3 protein: CASSPPGTVFTGELFF
CDR3 DNA: TGTGCCAGCAGCCCCCCCGGGACAGTATTCACCGGGGAGCTGTTTTTT

V gene: TRBV10-3
D gene: .
J gene: TRBJ1-2
clone size: many
CDR3 protein: CAISEGNKGHYGYTF
CDR3 DNA: TGTGCCATCAGTGAGGGCAACAAAGGACACTATGGCTACACCTTC

V gene: TRBV5-6
D gene: .
J gene: TRBJ2-3
clone size: few
CDR3 protein: CASTVPSTDTQYF
CDR3 DNA: TGTGCCAGCACTGTCCCTAGCACAGATACGCAGTATTTT

V gene: TRBV10-3
D gene: TRBD2
J gene: TRBJ2-1
clone size: few
CDR3 protein: CAISEFSGGNNEQFF
CDR3 DNA: TGTGCCATCAGTGAGTTCAGCGGGGGAAACAATGAGCAGTTCTTC

V gene: TRBV9
D gene: .
J gene: TRBJ2-2
clone size: many
CDR3 protein: CASSVVLGTGELFF
CDR3 DNA: TGTGCCAGCAGCGTGGTCTTGGGGACCGGGGAGCTGTTTTTT

V gene: TRBV12-5
D gene: TRBD1
J gene: TRBJ2-1
clone size: many
CDR3 protein: CASGSLSGTGGNEQFF
CDR3 DNA: TGTGCTAGTGGTTCACTCTCCGGGACAGGGGGCAATGAGCAGTTCTTC

V gene: TRBV28
D gene: .
J gene: TRBJ1-6
clone size: many
CDR3 protein: CASSLRLTYNSPLHF
CDR3 DNA: TGTGCCAGCAGTTTAAGACTGACCTATAATTCACCCCTCCACTTT

V gene: TRBV5-5
D gene: .
J gene: TRBJ1-5
clone size: .
CDR3 protein: CASSLEGGTTNQPQHF
CDR3 DNA: TGTGCCAGCAGCTTGGAAGGGGGGACGACAAATCAGCCCCAGCATTTT

V gene: TRBV28
D gene: TRBD1
J gene: TRBJ2-7
clone size: many
CDR3 protein: CASRGKTGGTSYEQYF
CDR3 DNA: TGTGCCAGCAGGGGTAAAACAGGGGGCACATCCTACGAGCAGTACTTC

V gene: TRBV5-1
D gene: .
J gene: TRBJ1-2
clone size: many
CDR3 protein: CASSLEVNYGYTF
CDR3 DNA: TGCGCCAGCAGCTTGGAAGTCAACTATGGCTACACCTTC

V gene: TRBV7-3
D gene: .
J gene: TRBJ1-2
clone size: many
CDR3 protein: CASSLSQGNGYTF
CDR3 DNA: TGTGCCAGCAGCTTATCCCAGGGGAATGGCTACACCTTC

V gene: TRBV10-2
D gene: TRBD2
J gene: TRBJ2-7
clone size: .
CDR3 protein: CASREGRPYEQYF
CDR3 DNA: TGCGCCAGTCGGGAGGGCCGACCCTACGAGCAGTACTTC

V gene: TRBV29-1
D gene: TRBD1
J gene: TRBJ1-4
clone size: many
CDR3 protein: CSARPRTGIEKLFF
CDR3 DNA: TGCAGCGCCCGACCCCGGACAGGGATTGAAAAACTGTTTTTT

V gene: TRBV9
D gene: .
J gene: TRBJ2-7
clone size: many
CDR3 protein: CASSVDSSSYEQYF
CDR3 DNA: TGTGCCAGCAGCGTGGACTCGAGCTCCTACGAGCAGTACTTC

V gene: TRBV23-1
D gene: TRBD1
J gene: TRBJ2-1
clone size: .
CDR3 protein: CASSHPWTGTTYNEQFF
CDR3 DNA: TGCGCCAGCAGTCACCCCTGGACAGGAACGACCTACAATGAGCAGTTCTTC

V gene: TRBV4-1
D gene: .
J gene: TRBJ1-4
clone size: many
CDR3 protein: CASISLPGATNEKLFF
CDR3 DNA: TGCGCCAGCATCTCTCTTCCGGGGGCAACTAATGAAAAACTGTTTTTT

V gene: TRBV7-3
D gene: TRBD1
J gene: TRBJ2-1
clone size: many
CDR3 protein: CASSFPDRDNEQFF
CDR3 DNA: TGTGCCAGCAGCTTTCCGGACAGGGACAATGAGCAGTTCTTC

V gene: TRBV6-7
D gene: .
J gene: TRBJ2-7
clone size: many
CDR3 protein: CASSSRDKQYF
CDR3 DNA: TGTGCCAGCAGTTCCCGGGACAAGCAGTACTTC

V gene: TRBV9
D gene: .
J gene: TRBJ2-7
clone size: few
CDR3 protein: CASSVEGGTAYEQYF
CDR3 DNA: TGTGCCAGCAGCGTAGAGGGGGGGACAGCCTACGAGCAGTACTTC

V gene: TRBV20-1
D gene: .
J gene: TRBJ2-7
clone size: many
CDR3 protein: CSARDQWGPYEQYF
CDR3 DNA: TGCAGTGCTAGAGATCAGTGGGGCCCCTACGAGCAGTACTTC

V gene: TRBV29-1
D gene: TRBD1
J gene: TRBJ1-2
clone size: many
CDR3 protein: CSAGDRIIDSYGYTF
CDR3 DNA: TGCAGCGCCGGGGACAGAATAATTGACAGCTATGGCTACACCTTC

V gene: TRBV27
D gene: TRBD2
J gene: TRBJ2-7
clone size: many
CDR3 protein: CASSLPVTSARFPYEQYF
CDR3 DNA: TGTGCCAGCAGTTTACCCGTGACTAGCGCCCGCTTCCCCTACGAGCAGTACTTC

V gene: TRBV4-3
D gene: .
J gene: TRBJ1-2
clone size: many
CDR3 protein: CASSQWAGADHEGYTF
CDR3 DNA: TGCGCCAGCAGCCAATGGGCCGGGGCCGACCACGAAGGCTACACCTTC

V gene: TRBV7-2
D gene: .
J gene: TRBJ1-2
clone size: many
CDR3 protein: CASSGAGANGYTF
CDR3 DNA: TGTGCCAGCAGCGGGGCGGGGGCGAATGGCTACACCTTC

V gene: TRBV12-3/TRBV12-4
D gene: .
J gene: TRBJ1-1
clone size: many
CDR3 protein: CASSLARYVTGTNTEAFF
CDR3 DNA: TGTGCCAGCAGTTTAGCGCGGTATGTGACAGGAACGAACACTGAAGCTTTCTTT

V gene: TRBV6-1
D gene: TRBD1
J gene: TRBJ1-5
clone size: many
CDR3 protein: CASKSGQDSNQPQHF
CDR3 DNA: TGTGCCAGCAAGAGTGGACAGGATAGCAATCAGCCCCAGCATTTT

V gene: TRBV5-1
D gene: .
J gene: TRBJ1-1
clone size: .
CDR3 protein: CASSLVLGGWTEAFF
CDR3 DNA: TGCGCCAGCAGCTTGGTCTTGGGGGGGTGGACTGAAGCTTTCTTT

V gene: TRBV5-1
D gene: .
J gene: TRBJ2-3
clone size: many
CDR3 protein: CASRLDSLSTDTQYF
CDR3 DNA: TGCGCCAGCAGGTTGGACAGCCTAAGCACAGATACGCAGTATTTT

V gene: TRBV6-6
D gene: .
J gene: TRBJ2-7
clone size: many
CDR3 protein: CASSYEEDYEQYF
CDR3 DNA: TGTGCCAGCAGTTACGAAGAGGACTACGAGCAGTACTTC

V gene: TRBV12-3/TRBV12-4
D gene: .
J gene: TRBJ2-7
clone size: many
CDR3 protein: CASTDSRPGAEQYF
CDR3 DNA: TGTGCCAGCACTGATAGTCGTCCTGGCGCCGAGCAGTACTTC

V gene: TRBV20-1
D gene: TRBD1
J gene: TRBJ2-7
clone size: .
CDR3 protein: CSTEGTGGYEQYF
CDR3 DNA: TGCAGCACTGAGGGGACAGGGGGGTACGAGCAGTACTTC

V gene: TRBV20-1
D gene: .
J gene: TRBJ1-5
clone size: many
CDR3 protein: CSLRRGGNQPQHF
CDR3 DNA: TGCAGTCTTAGACGGGGAGGGAATCAGCCCCAGCATTTT

V gene: TRBV5-1
D gene: TRBD2
J gene: TRBJ2-5
clone size: .
CDR3 protein: CASTPGALAGVPETQYF
CDR3 DNA: TGCGCCAGCACCCCGGGGGCCCTAGCGGGAGTCCCAGAGACCCAGTACTTC

V gene: TRBV20-1
D gene: .
J gene: TRBJ2-5
clone size: many
CDR3 protein: CSAPPGPEGETQYF
CDR3 DNA: TGCAGTGCCCCCCCGGGGCCGGAAGGAGAGACCCAGTACTTC

V gene: TRBV5-1
D gene: .
J gene: TRBJ2-4
clone size: many
CDR3 protein: CASSPGGAIAKNIQYF
CDR3 DNA: TGCGCCAGCAGTCCCGGTGGGGCCATAGCCAAAAACATTCAGTACTTC

V gene: TRBV4-3
D gene: .
J gene: TRBJ1-1
clone size: many
CDR3 protein: CASSQTQGQNTEAFF
CDR3 DNA: TGCGCCAGCAGCCAGACCCAGGGGCAGAACACTGAAGCTTTCTTT

V gene: TRBV27
D gene: TRBD2
J gene: TRBJ2-3
clone size: many
CDR3 protein: CASKGSGTADTQYF
CDR3 DNA: TGTGCCAGCAAGGGTAGCGGGACCGCAGATACGCAGTATTTT

V gene: TRBV5-1
D gene: .
J gene: TRBJ1-1
clone size: many
CDR3 protein: CASSLVGANLNAEAFF
CDR3 DNA: TGCGCCAGCAGCTTGGTGGGGGCTAATTTGAACGCTGAAGCTTTCTTT

V gene: TRBV7-9
D gene: .
J gene: TRBJ1-5
clone size: .
CDR3 protein: CASSSGLGGSNQPQHF
CDR3 DNA: TGTGCCAGCAGCTCTGGGTTAGGGGGAAGCAATCAGCCCCAGCATTTT

V gene: TRBV6-5
D gene: TRBD1
J gene: TRBJ2-7
clone size: many
CDR3 protein: CASSYGDRAYEQYF
CDR3 DNA: TGTGCCAGCAGTTATGGGGACAGAGCCTACGAGCAGTACTTC

V gene: TRBV20-1
D gene: TRBD2
J gene: TRBJ2-7
clone size: many
CDR3 protein: CSALLAGGHEQYF
CDR3 DNA: TGCAGTGCTCTACTAGCGGGAGGACACGAGCAGTACTTC

V gene: TRBV7-8
D gene: TRBD1
J gene: TRBJ2-2
clone size: many
CDR3 protein: CASSLRQTGFNTGELFF
CDR3 DNA: TGTGCCAGCAGCTTAAGACAGACAGGGTTTAACACCGGGGAGCTGTTTTTT